This TCR beta chain emerged from a study of T-cell memory formation after mild COVID-19. Across the study: There were largely donor-specific TCR clusters.

The study's findings and limits: There were some responding clones in pre-infection memory, which suggested that cross-reactive memory had joined. Chiefly within CM and EM were the contracting CD4+ clones; CD8+ ones were within EMRA.

A word on this clonotype: Its antigen is currently unknown.

The CDR3 is 15 amino acids. Deletions cut 1 base from V and 0 bases from J, with 11 bases between. Germline V gene data show CDR1 as SGHNT and CDR2 as YYREEE (reference sequence). TCR alpha and TCR beta cDNA libraries with sample barcodes and UMIs came from 5'RACE using constant-segment primers. MiXCR, run by TCRdb on the 5' RACE reads, gives a single entry per CDR3 protein. The table includes hundreds of thousands of distinct CDR3 sequences, about a sixth detected once. This receptor was taken from an adult woman who had mild COVID-19 (a few samples of this study predate the infection). Cell type and time point are not known. This chain links TRBV5-4 with TRBJ2-7; D might be TRBD1 (5 bases). Sequencing was done on a sample of PBMCs or a T cell subset sorted from them (not recorded which). CDR3 amino acids: CASSLKQENSYEQYF. CDR3 in DNA: TGTGCCAGCAGCTTGAAACAGGAGAACTCCTACGAGCAGTACTTC.